The 18 T cell receptor beta chains presented below share a single source sample, sequenced in a study of blood T cell repertoires in COVID-19. Measured with immunoSEQ multiplex PCR; TCRdb has only the in-frame clones, and not every one. The data hold 180,000 or so clones, with 85% to 90% observed a single time. Sequenced input: peripheral blood. The receptor set was obtained from a woman in her 30s with active or convalescent COVID-19.

V and J are TRBV6-6 and TRBJ1-2, with TRBD1 as a possible D gene (6 bases). Trimming took 5 bases from V and 4 from J, leaving 17 bases between them. CDR3 length equals 15 residues. From germline, CDR1 is MNHNY and CDR2 SVGAGI (reference sequence). In nucleotides, the CDR3 is TGTGCCAGCAGTCCACCGGGGCGGGGGCCCTATGGCTACACCTTC. Encoded protein: CASSPPGRGPYGYTF.

This chain joins TRBV11-2 and TRBJ1-1; D remains unclear. Germline CDR1 and CDR2: SGHAT and FQNNGV. The CDR3 is 15 amino acids. V was shortened by 5 bases and J by 2 bases, with 15 bases between the two germline ends. CDR3 amino acids: CASSLPHAGNTEAFF. In DNA, the CDR3 is TGTGCCAGCAGCCTTCCCCACGCGGGAAACACTGAAGCTTTCTTT.

A single count supports this clone. V and J are TRBV3-1 (or the pseudogene TRBV3-2) and TRBJ2-3; D may be TRBD1 (6 bases). The CDR3 has 14 residues. From germline, CDR1 is LGHDT and CDR2 YNNKEL (reference sequence). V was trimmed by 1 base and J by 3 bases, leaving 8 bases between them. The CDR3 sequence: CASSQGRGTDTQYF. CDR3 nucleotides: TGTGCCAGCAGCCAAGGCAGGGGAACAGATACGCAGTATTTT.

This chain links TRBV9 with TRBJ1-2; D might be TRBD1 (5 bases). Looked up from germline, CDR1 is SGDLS and CDR2 is YYNGEE. This CDR3 region has 13 residues. Between the trimmed V and J ends, which lost 3 bases and 12 bases, there was a span of 18 bases. The CDR3 here is CASSARAGPLHTF. For the CDR3, the DNA is TGTGCCAGCAGCGCACGGGCGGGGCCCCTCCACACCTTC.

The CDR3 spells CASRLQIRGRNEQFF. DNA for the CDR3: TGTGCCAGCAGACTGCAAATCCGAGGGCGCAATGAGCAGTTCTTC. This sequence joins TRBV6-5 and TRBJ2-1; D perhaps matches TRBD2 (5 bases). Germline V gene lookup returns CDR1 MNHEY and CDR2 SVGAGI. The CDR3 totals 15 residues. Trimming removed 6 bases at V and 6 bases at J, with 18 bases between.

V is TRBV27 and J is TRBJ1-4; 7 positions match TRBD1. Germline V gene data show CDR1 as MNHEY and CDR2 as SMNVEV (reference sequence). The CDR3 is 15 amino acids. The V segment lost 7 bases and the J segment 4 bases; nucleotides outside the gene matches: 9. This CDR3 reads CASKTWDSNNEKLFF. The DNA of the CDR3 is TGTGCCAGCAAAACCTGGGACAGCAATAATGAAAAACTGTTTTTT.

V usage is TRBV19 and J usage is TRBJ1-3; TRBD1 agrees at 7 bases. Per the germline V gene, CDR1 is LNHDA and CDR2 is SQIVND (reference sequence). The V and J ends lost 5 bases and 2 bases, in that order; junction bases with no gene match: 12. This CDR3 spans 17 amino acids. CDR3 in DNA: TGTGCCAGTAGTCACTCGACAGGGAAAGCCACTGGAAACACCATATATTTT. Its protein is CASSHSTGKATGNTIYF.

The V call is TRBV19, the J call TRBJ1-1; 8 nucleotides line up with TRBD1. Germline-derived CDR1 and CDR2 are LNHDA and SQIVND (reference sequence). V trimming: 5 bases; J trimming: 2 bases; junction bases outside the gene matches: 10. This CDR3 contains 16 residues. CDR3 in DNA: TGTGCCAGTAGTCTTACCCGGACAGGGAGTAACACTGAAGCTTTCTTT. Its translation: CASSLTRTGSNTEAFF. The full variable domain, completed using reference TRBV19 and TRBJ1-1, is DGGITQSPKYLFRKEGQNVTLSCEQNLNHDAMYWYRQDPGQGLRLIYYSQIVNDFQKGDIAEGYSVSREKKESFPLTVTSAQKNPTAFYLCASSLTRTGSNTEAFFGQGTRLTVV.

This chain's CDR3 is CASSGTSGTYNEQFF. For the CDR3, the DNA is TGCGCCAGCAGCGGCACTAGCGGGACCTACAATGAGCAGTTCTTC. The rearrangement links TRBV10-2 to TRBJ2-1, with TRBD2 matching 10 bases. The CDR3 sequence is 15 residues long. CDR1 and CDR2 (germline): WSHSY, SAAADI. J gave up 2 bases and V 6 bases, and 4 bases lay outside the gene matches.

The chain couples TRBV7-2 to TRBJ2-3; TRBD2 is a possible D gene (5 bases). Trimming removed 2 bases from V and 2 bases from J, with 8 bases in between. Per germline, CDR1 SGHTA and CDR2 FQGNSA. The CDR3 sequence is 14 residues long. CDR3 nucleotide sequence: TGTGCCAGCAGCTTACCGGGGTCCACAGATACGCAGTATTTT. It codes for CASSLPGSTDTQYF.

The V and J genes are TRBV4-2 and TRBJ2-2; the D is unclear. Germline assignment: CDR1 LGHNA and CDR2 YNFKEQ. Between the trimmed V and J ends, which lost 0 bases and 7 bases, there was a span of 12 bases. The CDR3 contains 15 residues. The CDR3 region has the DNA TGTGCCAGCAGCCAAGATTTAAGCCCCTACGGGGAGCTGTTTTTT. It translates to CASSQDLSPYGELFF.

The chain carries TRBV28 and TRBJ1-6; no clear D gene. The germline CDR1 and CDR2 sequences are MDHEN and SYDVKM. The CDR3 spans 14 residues. Trimming took off 8 bases at V and 10 bases at J, with 18 bases between the two ends. The CDR3: CASLSRGLNSPLHF. The CDR3 coding sequence is TGTGCCAGCCTCTCTAGAGGTCTAAACTCACCCCTCCACTTT.

In regard to this clone: At the DNA level, this CDR3 is encoded by other sequences in the same sample as well. The chain uses TRBV18 and TRBJ1-2; TRBD1 agrees at 8 bases. The CDR3 is made up of 14 amino acids. The V gene's germline CDR1 is KGHSH and CDR2 LQKENI. V lost 3 bases, J lost 4 bases, and 4 bases stayed unmatched. Written as DNA, the CDR3 is TGTGCCAGCTCACCTCCGGGACAGGCCTATGGCTACACCTTC. As protein: CASSPPGQAYGYTF.

CDR3 sequence: CASSLGAGRDEKLFF. In DNA, the CDR3 is TGTGCCAGCAGCTTGGGGGCAGGGCGGGATGAAAAACTGTTTTTT. The V and J genes are TRBV7-9 and TRBJ1-4, with D possibly matching TRBD1 (6 bases). The CDR3 is 15 residues long. Germline V gene data show CDR1 as SEHNR and CDR2 as FQNEAQ (reference sequence). V lost 3 bases and J 6 bases, leaving 14 bases between the germline ends.

There are a few counts of this clone. The chain joins TRBV4-1 to TRBJ2-7; TRBD1 matches 10 bases. J gave up 6 bases and V 1 base, and 12 bases lay outside the gene matches. The CDR3 length is 17 residues. The germline CDR1 and CDR2 sequences are MGHRA and YSYEKL. In DNA, the CDR3 is TGCGCCAGCAGCCAAGCTCCCCCCCGGGACAGGGGACGCGAGCAGTACTTC. This encodes CASSQAPPRDRGREQYF.

The chain's CDR3 is CASSIRGTVNYGYTF. The CDR3, as DNA: TGTGCCAGTAGTATAAGGGGGACAGTCAACTATGGCTACACCTTC. The chain carries TRBV19 and TRBJ1-2; 7 bases match TRBD1. The trim removed 2 bases at V and 2 bases at J, leaving 5 bases unmatched. The germline gives CDR1 LNHDA, CDR2 SQIVND (reference sequence). The CDR3 spans 15 residues.

This clone was observed a single time. V is TRBV24-1 and J is TRBJ2-1, with 13 bases that match TRBD2. The CDR3 is 17 residues long. The ends lost 7 bases at V and 5 bases at J; junction bases unmatched: 10. Germline V gene lookup returns CDR1 KGHDR and CDR2 SFDVKD. The DNA for the CDR3 is TGTGCCACCAGCCCCACCCGGACTAGCGGGAGTAACAATGAGCAGTTCTTC. It encodes CATSPTRTSGSNNEQFF.

This clone was found a few times. The chain couples TRBV6-5 to TRBJ1-1; TRBD1 might be the D (5 bases). Looked up from germline, CDR1 is MNHEY and CDR2 is SVGAGI. This CDR3 has 12 residues. The germline V and J ends were trimmed by 7 bases and 4 bases, with 10 bases remaining between them. The CDR3 loop reads CASTRQFTEAFF. As DNA, the CDR3 is TGTGCCAGCACTCGACAGTTCACTGAAGCTTTCTTT.